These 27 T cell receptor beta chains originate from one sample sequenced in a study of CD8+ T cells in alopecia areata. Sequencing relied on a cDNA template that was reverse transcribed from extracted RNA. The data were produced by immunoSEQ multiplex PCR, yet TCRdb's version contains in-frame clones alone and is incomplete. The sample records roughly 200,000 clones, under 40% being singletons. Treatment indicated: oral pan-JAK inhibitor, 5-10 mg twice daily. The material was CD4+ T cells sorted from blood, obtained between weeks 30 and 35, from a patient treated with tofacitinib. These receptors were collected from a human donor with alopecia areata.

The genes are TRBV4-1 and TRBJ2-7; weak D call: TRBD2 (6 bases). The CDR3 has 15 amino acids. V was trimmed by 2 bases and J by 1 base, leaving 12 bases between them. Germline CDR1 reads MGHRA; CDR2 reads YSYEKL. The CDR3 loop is CASSQNRLVSYEQYF. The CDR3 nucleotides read TGCGCCAGCAGCCAAAATAGACTAGTTTCCTACGAGCAGTACTTC.

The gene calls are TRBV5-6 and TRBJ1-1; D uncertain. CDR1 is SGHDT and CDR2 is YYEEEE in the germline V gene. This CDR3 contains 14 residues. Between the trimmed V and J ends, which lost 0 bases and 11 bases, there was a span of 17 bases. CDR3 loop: CASSLVTSIGRAFF. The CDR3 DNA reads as TGTGCCAGCAGCTTGGTGACTTCAATCGGGCGGGCTTTCTTT.

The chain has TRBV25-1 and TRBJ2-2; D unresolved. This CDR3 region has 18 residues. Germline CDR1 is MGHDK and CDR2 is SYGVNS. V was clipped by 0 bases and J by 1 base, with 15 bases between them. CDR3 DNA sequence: TGTGCCAGCAGTGAATATTATAGGACGAGTTGGAACACCGGGGAGCTGTTTTTT. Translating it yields CASSEYYRTSWNTGELFF.

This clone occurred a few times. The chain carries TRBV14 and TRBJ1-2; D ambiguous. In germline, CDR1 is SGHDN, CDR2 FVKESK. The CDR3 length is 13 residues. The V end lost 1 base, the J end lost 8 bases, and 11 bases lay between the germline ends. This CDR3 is CASSQVKRGGYTF. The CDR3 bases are TGTGCCAGCAGCCAAGTAAAGAGAGGGGGCTACACCTTC.

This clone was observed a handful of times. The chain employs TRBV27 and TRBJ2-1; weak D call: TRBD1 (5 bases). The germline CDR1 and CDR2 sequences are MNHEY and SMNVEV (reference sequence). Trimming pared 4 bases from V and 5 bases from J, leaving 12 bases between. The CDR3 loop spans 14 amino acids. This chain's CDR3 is CASSSNRINNEQFF. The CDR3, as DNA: TGTGCCAGCAGTTCGAACAGGATAAACAATGAGCAGTTCTTC.

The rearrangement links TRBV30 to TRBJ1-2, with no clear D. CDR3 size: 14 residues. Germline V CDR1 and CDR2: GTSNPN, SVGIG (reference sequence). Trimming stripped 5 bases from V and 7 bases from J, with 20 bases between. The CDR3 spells CAWSLGHYSTGYTF. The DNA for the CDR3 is TGTGCCTGGTCCCTGGGCCATTATTCCACTGGCTACACCTTC.

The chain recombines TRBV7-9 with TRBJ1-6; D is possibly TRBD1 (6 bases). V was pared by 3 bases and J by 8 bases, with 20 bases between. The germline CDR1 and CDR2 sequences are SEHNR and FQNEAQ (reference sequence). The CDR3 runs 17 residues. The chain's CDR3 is CASSFIQGGPRDSPLHF. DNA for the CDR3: TGTGCCAGCAGCTTCATACAGGGAGGGCCTCGGGATTCACCCCTCCACTTT.

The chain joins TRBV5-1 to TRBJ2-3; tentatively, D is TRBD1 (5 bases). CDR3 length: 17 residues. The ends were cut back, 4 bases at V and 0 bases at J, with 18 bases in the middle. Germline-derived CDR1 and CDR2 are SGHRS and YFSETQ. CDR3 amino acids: CASSHLRTTPSTDTQYF. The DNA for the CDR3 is TGCGCCAGCAGCCACCTGCGGACAACCCCTAGCACAGATACGCAGTATTTT.

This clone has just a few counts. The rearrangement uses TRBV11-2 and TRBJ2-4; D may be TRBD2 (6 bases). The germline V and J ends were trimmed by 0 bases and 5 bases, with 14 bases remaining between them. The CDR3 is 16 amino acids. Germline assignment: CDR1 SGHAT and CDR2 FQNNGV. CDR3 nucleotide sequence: TGTGCCAGCAGCTTAGATCGGGGCGGGATTCAAAACATTCAGTACTTC. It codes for CASSLDRGGIQNIQYF.

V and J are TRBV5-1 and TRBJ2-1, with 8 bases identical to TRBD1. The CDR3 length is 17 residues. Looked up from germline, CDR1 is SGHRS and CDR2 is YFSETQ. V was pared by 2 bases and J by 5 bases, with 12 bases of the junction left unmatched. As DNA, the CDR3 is TGCGCCAGCAGCTTTACTCCCCCATGGACAGGGAACAATGAGCAGTTCTTC. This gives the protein CASSFTPPWTGNNEQFF.

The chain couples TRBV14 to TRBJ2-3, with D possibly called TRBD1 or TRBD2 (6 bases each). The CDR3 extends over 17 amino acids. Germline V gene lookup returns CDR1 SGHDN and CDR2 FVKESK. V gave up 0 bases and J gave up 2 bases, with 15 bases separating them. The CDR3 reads CASSQDLYGGPTDTQYF. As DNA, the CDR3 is TGTGCCAGCAGCCAAGATTTGTACGGGGGCCCCACAGATACGCAGTATTTT.

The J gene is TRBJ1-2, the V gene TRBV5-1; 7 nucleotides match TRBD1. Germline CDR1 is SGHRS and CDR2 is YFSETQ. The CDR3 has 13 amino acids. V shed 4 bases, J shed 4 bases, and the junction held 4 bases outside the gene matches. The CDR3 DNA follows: TGCGCCAGCAGCGAGGGGGCGATCTATGGCTACACCTTC. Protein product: CASSEGAIYGYTF.

CDR3 sequence (DNA): TGCGCCAGCAGCTTAGACAGGGATGCTAACTATGGCTACACCTTC. Translating gives CASSLDRDANYGYTF. V and J are TRBV5-1 and TRBJ1-2, with 7 nucleotides matching TRBD1. J gave up 0 bases and V 2 bases, and 4 bases lay outside the gene matches. The germline CDR1 and CDR2 sequences are SGHRS and YFSETQ. This CDR3 contains 15 residues. Supplemented by reference TRBV5-1 and TRBJ1-2, the full variable domain reads KAGVTQTPRYLIKTRGQQVTLSCSPISGHRSVSWYQQTPGQGLQFLFEYFSETQRNKGNFPGRFSGRQFSNSRSEMNVSTLELGDSALYLCASSLDRDANYGYTFGSGTRLTVV.

In DNA, the CDR3 is TGTGCCAGTAGTGTGGACAGGTCCGTTGAAGCTTTCTTT. Translated, it gives CASSVDRSVEAFF. This chain links TRBV19 with TRBJ1-1; TRBD1 agrees at 7 bases. The V gene end was trimmed by 5 bases and the J gene end by 7 bases; junction bases not matched to a gene: 7. This CDR3 region has 13 residues. Germline lookup yields CDR1 LNHDA and CDR2 SQIVND (reference sequence).

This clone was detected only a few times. In nucleotides, the CDR3 is TGCAGCGTTGAATCACCGTTCCCCTATGGCTACACCTTC. Its translation: CSVESPFPYGYTF. V gene TRBV29-1 combines with J gene TRBJ1-2; D uncertain. With 2 bases removed from V and 4 bases from J, the gap between germline ends came to 11 bases. From germline, CDR1 is SQVTM and CDR2 ANQGSEA. CDR3 size: 13 residues.

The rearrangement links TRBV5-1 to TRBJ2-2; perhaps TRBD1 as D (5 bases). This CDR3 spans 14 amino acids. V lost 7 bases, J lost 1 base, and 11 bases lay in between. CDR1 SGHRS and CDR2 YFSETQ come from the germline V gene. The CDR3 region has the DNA TGCGCCAGCTCCTCCGACAGGAACACCGGGGAGCTGTTTTTT. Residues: CASSSDRNTGELFF.

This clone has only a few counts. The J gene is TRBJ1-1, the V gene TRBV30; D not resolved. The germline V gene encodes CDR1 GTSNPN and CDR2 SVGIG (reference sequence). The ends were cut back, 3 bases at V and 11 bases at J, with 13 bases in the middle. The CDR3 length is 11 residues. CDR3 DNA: TGTGCCTGGAGCTCCTCCCGAGCGGCTTTCTTT. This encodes CAWSSSRAAFF.

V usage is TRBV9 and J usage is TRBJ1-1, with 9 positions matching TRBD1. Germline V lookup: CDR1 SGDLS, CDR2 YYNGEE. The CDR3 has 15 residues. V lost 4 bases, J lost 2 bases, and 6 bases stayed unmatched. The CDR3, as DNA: TGTGCCAGCAGCCAGCAGGGACAGGGTAACACTGAAGCTTTCTTT. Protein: CASSQQGQGNTEAFF.

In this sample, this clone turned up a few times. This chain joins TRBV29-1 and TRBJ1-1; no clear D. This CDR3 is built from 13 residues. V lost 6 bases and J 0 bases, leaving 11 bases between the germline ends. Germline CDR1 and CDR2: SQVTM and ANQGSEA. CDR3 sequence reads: CSVHGRMNTEAFF. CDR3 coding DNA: TGCAGCGTCCACGGCAGAATGAACACTGAAGCTTTCTTT.

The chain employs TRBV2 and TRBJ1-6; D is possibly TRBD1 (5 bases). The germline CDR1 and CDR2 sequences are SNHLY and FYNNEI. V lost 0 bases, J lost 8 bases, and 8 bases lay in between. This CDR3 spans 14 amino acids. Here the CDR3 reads CASSEARADSPLHF. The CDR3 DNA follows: TGTGCCAGCAGTGAAGCCAGGGCTGATTCACCCCTCCACTTT.

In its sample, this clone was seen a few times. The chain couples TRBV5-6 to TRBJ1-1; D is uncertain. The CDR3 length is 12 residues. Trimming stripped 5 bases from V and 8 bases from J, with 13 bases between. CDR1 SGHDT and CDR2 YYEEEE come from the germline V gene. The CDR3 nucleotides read TGTGCCAGCAGTCTCCGGGGTCAAGAAGCTTTCTTT. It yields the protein CASSLRGQEAFF.

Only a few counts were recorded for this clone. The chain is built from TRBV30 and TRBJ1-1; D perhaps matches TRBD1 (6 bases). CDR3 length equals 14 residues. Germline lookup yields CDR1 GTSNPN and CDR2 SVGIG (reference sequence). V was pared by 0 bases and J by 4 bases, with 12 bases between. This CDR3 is CAWSVGGTGTEAFF. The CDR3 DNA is TGTGCCTGGAGTGTTGGGGGCACGGGCACTGAAGCTTTCTTT.

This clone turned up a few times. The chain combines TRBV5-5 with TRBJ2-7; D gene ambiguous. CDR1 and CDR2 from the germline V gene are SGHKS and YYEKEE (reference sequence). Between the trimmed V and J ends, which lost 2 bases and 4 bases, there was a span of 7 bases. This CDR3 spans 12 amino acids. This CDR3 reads CASSFEVYEQYF. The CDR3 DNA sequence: TGTGCCAGCAGCTTCGAGGTGTACGAGCAGTACTTC.

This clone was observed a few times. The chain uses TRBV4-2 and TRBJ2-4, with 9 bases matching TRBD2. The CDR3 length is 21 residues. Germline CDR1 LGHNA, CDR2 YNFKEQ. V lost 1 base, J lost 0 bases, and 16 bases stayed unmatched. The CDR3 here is CASSQVLASRREGAAKNIQYF. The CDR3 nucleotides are TGTGCCAGCAGCCAAGTTTTGGCCAGTCGGCGGGAGGGAGCAGCCAAAAACATTCAGTACTTC.

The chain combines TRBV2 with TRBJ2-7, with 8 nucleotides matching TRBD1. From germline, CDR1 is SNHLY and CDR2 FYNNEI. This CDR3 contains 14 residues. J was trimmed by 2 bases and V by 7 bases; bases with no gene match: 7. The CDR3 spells CASTFDRGPYEQYF. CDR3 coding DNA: TGTGCCAGCACCTTCGACAGGGGCCCCTACGAGCAGTACTTC.

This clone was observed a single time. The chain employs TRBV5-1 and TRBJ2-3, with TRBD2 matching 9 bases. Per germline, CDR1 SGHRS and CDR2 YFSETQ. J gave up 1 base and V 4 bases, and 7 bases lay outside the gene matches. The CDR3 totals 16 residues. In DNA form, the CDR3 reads TGCGCCAGCAGCCCTATGGCTAGCGGGGGCACAGATACGCAGTATTTT. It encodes CASSPMASGGTDTQYF. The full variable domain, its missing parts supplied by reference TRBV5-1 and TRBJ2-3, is KAGVTQTPRYLIKTRGQQVTLSCSPISGHRSVSWYQQTPGQGLQFLFEYFSETQRNKGNFPGRFSGRQFSNSRSEMNVSTLELGDSALYLCASSPMASGGTDTQYFGPGTRLTVL.

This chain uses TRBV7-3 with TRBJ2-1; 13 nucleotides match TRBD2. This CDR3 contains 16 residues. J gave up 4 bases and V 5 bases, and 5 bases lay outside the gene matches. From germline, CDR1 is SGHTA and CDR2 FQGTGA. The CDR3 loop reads CASSRGLAGIYNEQFF. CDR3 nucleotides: TGTGCCAGCAGCAGGGGACTAGCGGGGATTTACAATGAGCAGTTCTTC.